This T cell receptor beta chain was obtained from a study of shared clonotypes between healthy human individuals. Study background: With ages of 18 to 49, the donors were a couple of women and three men. Points from the study as a whole: Specimens sampled were limited to blood, with tissue repertoires likely differing. Represented diversity (both genetic and exposure-history) was limited by the small number of donors.

Deep level was the assay's run setting. The repertoire was sequenced with immunoSEQ multiplex PCR; TCRdb's copy has only in-frame clones and lacks some. The table records 2 million to 2.5 million clones, approximately 93% of them present only once. Points on this clone: Its antigen is unknown.

Sample: naive CD4+ T cells from PBMCs. Specified subset: CD45RA+ positively selected. This clonotype was obtained from a young man in good health. Some clones in this sample may be carry-over from other donors' samples.

CDR3 DNA: TGTGCCAGGGGGTTAATAGCGGGGTGCACAGATACGCAGTATTTT. It encodes CARGLIAGCTDTQYF. The V gene is TRBV11-3, the J gene TRBJ2-3; TRBD2 matches at 8 bases. V trimming: 9 bases; J trimming: 1 base; junction bases outside the gene matches: 9. CDR3 length: 15 amino acids. Germline CDR1 is SGHNT and CDR2 is YENEEA.